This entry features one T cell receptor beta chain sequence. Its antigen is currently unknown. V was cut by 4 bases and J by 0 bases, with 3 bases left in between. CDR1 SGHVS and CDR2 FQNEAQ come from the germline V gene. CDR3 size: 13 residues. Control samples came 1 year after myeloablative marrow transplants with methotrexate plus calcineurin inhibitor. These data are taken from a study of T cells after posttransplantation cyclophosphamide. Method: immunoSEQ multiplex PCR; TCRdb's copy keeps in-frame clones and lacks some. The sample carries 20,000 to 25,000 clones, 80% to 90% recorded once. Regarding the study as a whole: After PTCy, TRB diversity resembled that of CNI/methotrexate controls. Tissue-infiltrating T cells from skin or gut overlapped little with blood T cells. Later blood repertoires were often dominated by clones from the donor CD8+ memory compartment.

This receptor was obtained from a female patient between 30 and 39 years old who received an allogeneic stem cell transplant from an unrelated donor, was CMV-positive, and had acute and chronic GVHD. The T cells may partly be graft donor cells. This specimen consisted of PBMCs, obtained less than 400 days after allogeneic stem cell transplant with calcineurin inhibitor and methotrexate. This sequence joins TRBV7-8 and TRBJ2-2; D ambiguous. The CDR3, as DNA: TGTGCCAGCAGCTCTTCGAACACCGGGGAGCTGTTTTTT. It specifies CASSSSNTGELFF.